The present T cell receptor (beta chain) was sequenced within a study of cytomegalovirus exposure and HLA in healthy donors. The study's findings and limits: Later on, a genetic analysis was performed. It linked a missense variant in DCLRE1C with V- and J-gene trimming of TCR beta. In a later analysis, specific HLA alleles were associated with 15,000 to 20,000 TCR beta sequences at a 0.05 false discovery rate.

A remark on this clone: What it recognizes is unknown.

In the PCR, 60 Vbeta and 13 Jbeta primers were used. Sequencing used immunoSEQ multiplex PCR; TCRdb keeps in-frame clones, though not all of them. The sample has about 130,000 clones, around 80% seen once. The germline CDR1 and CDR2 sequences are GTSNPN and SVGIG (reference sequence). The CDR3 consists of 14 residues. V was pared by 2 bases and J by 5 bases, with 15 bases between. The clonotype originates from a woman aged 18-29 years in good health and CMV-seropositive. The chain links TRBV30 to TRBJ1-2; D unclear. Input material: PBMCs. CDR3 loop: CAWSSPGAGYGYTF. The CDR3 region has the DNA TGTGCCTGGAGTTCTCCCGGAGCGGGTTATGGCTACACCTTC.